This passage covers 5 T cell receptor beta chains from one sample sequenced in a study of Ad26.COV2.S vaccination and SARS-CoV-2 variants. Sample treatment: roughly 19 received Ad26.COV2.S at low or high dose, single or two shots; several received placebo; per-sample allocation not given. It was on day 63 after the first vaccine or placebo injection that samples were taken. Data came from immunoSEQ multiplex PCR; TCRdb stores just in-frame clones and leaves some out. Altogether around 400,000 clones are present, 80% to 95% being singletons, with the ten largest covering less than 15%. The sequences come from peripheral blood, collected in a trial of Ad26.COV2.S vaccine versus placebo. The receptors were gathered from a person between 18 and 60 years old who received the Ad26.COV2.S COVID-19 vaccine or a placebo.

The chain is built from TRBV4-3 and TRBJ2-2; D perhaps matches TRBD2 (5 bases). Germline V CDR1 and CDR2: LGHNA, YSLEER. This CDR3 is built from 16 residues. With 0 bases removed from V and 7 bases from J, the gap between germline ends came to 15 bases. DNA of the CDR3: TGCGCCAGCAGCCAAGAAAGGATAGCGCTGAGCGGGGAGCTGTTTTTT. It translates to CASSQERIALSGELFF.

This clone was recorded a few times. The V call is TRBV4-2, the J call TRBJ1-1; TRBD1 matches at 7 bases. Germline V gene lookup returns CDR1 LGHNA and CDR2 YNFKEQ. The V and J ends lost 3 bases and 4 bases, in that order; junction bases with no gene match: 2. The CDR3 contains 13 residues. This CDR3 reads CASSHKGATEAFF. Here the CDR3 DNA reads TGTGCCAGCAGCCATAAGGGGGCCACTGAAGCTTTCTTT.

This clone was seen a single time. The genes are TRBV19 and TRBJ2-4, with 7 positions matching TRBD1. The CDR3 has 15 amino acids. Germline CDR1 LNHDA, CDR2 SQIVND (reference sequence). The J segment lost 0 bases and the V segment lost 6 bases, leaving 5 bases of the junction unmatched. CDR3 loop: CASSENRGAKNIQYF. DNA for the CDR3: TGTGCCAGTAGCGAAAACAGGGGAGCCAAAAACATTCAGTACTTC.

The chain is built from TRBV7-9 and TRBJ2-7; D remains ambiguous. Germline lookup yields CDR1 SEHNR and CDR2 FQNEAQ (reference sequence). CDR3 length: 12 residues. Trimming stripped 4 bases from V and 2 bases from J, with 6 bases between. CDR3 in DNA: TGTGCCAGCAGCTCAATCACCTACGAGCAGTACTTC. Translated: CASSSITYEQYF.

This chain uses TRBV10-3 with TRBJ2-5, with 10 positions matching TRBD1. Germline CDR1 is ENHRY and CDR2 is SYGVKD. The CDR3 contains 15 residues. The V segment lost 4 bases and the J segment 5 bases; nucleotides outside the gene matches: 7. CDR3 DNA sequence: TGTGCCATCAGTGGCGGGACAGGGGTAGGGGAGACCCAGTACTTC. Translation: CAISGGTGVGETQYF.